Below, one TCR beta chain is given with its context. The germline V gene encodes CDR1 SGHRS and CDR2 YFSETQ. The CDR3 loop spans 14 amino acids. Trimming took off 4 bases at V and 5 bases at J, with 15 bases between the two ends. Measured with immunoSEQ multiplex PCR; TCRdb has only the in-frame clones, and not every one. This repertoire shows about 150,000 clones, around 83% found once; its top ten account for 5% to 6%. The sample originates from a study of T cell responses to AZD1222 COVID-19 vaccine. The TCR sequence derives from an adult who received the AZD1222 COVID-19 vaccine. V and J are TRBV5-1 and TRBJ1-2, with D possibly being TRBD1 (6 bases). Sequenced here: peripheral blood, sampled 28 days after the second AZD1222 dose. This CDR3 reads CASSHGGSRYGYTF. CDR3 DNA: TGCGCCAGCAGCCACGGGGGCTCTAGGTATGGCTACACCTTC.